What follows are 26 T cell receptor beta chains derived from one specimen sequenced in a study of T cell repertoires in cytomegalovirus infection. TCRdb redid the calling of the reads with MiXCR, one entry per CDR3 protein. The table lists 450,000 to 600,000 distinct CDR3 sequences, 11% of them singletons, with roughly 10% in the top ten. What was sequenced was PBMCs. The receptors here all came from a human donor in good health (CMV status not recorded). Some clones in this sample may be carry-over from other donors' samples.

The gene calls are TRBV6-5 and TRBJ1-5; a possible D gene is TRBD1 (5 bases). The CDR3 totals 18 residues. The germline V and J ends were trimmed by 4 bases and 0 bases, with 19 bases remaining between them. Germline V gives CDR1 MNHEY, CDR2 SVGAGI. CDR3 residues: CASSSGLGGSYSNQPQHF. As DNA, the CDR3 is TGTGCCAGCAGTTCAGGTCTGGGGGGATCTTATAGCAATCAGCCCCAGCATTTT.

This clonotype was detected only a few times. The V gene is TRBV2, the J gene TRBJ1-5, with D possibly TRBD1 on 6 matching bases. The germline V gene has CDR1 SNHLY and CDR2 FYNNEI. The CDR3 extends over 14 amino acids. Trimming cost V 7 bases and J 10 bases, with 20 bases left between them. The CDR3 spells CASTEGGGARPQHF. The CDR3 nucleotides read TGTGCCAGCACCGAGGGGGGGGGGGCACGTCCCCAGCATTTT.

This chain joins TRBV7-3 and TRBJ2-7; the D call may be TRBD1 or TRBD2 (5 bases each). Trimming took off 4 bases at V and 3 bases at J, with 10 bases between the two ends. The CDR3 sequence is 13 residues long. The germline V gene has CDR1 SGHTA and CDR2 FQGTGA. DNA for the CDR3: TGTGCCAGCAGCTCGGGACCGTACTACGAGCAGTACTTC. Amino acid sequence: CASSSGPYYEQYF.

This clonotype was seen ten or more times. This chain uses TRBV28 with TRBJ1-5; 7 bases are shared with TRBD1. The ends lost 6 bases at V and 7 bases at J; junction bases unmatched: 15. The CDR3 consists of 16 residues. The germline CDR1 and CDR2 sequences are MDHEN and SYDVKM. The CDR3 nucleotides read TGTGCCAGCAGCACTCTGATGACAGGGACGATCCAGCCCCAGCATTTT. This gives the protein CASSTLMTGTIQPQHF.

The J gene is TRBJ2-2, the V gene TRBV20-1, with 10 bases aligning to TRBD2. Germline trimming cut 7 bases from V and 4 bases from J; bases unmatched to any gene: 6. The CDR3 length is 14 residues. Germline-derived CDR1 and CDR2 are DFQATT and SNEGSKA (reference sequence). DNA for the CDR3: TGCAGTGTAAAAGCGGGGGGGAGCACCGGGGAGCTGTTTTTT. It yields the protein CSVKAGGSTGELFF.

The chain couples TRBV18 to TRBJ1-4, with unresolved D. CDR3 length: 16 amino acids. The germline gives CDR1 KGHSH, CDR2 LQKENI. V lost 4 bases and J lost 4, with 16 bases in between. The CDR3 DNA reads as TGTGCCAGCTCACGGGCGATAGGAGGGAGTAATGAAAAACTGTTTTTT. The encoded protein is CASSRAIGGSNEKLFF.

This clonotype was found a few times. The chain has TRBV12-3 or TRBV12-4 and TRBJ2-5; 9 bases line up with TRBD2. The junction had 7 bases not matched to a gene; V was cut back by 6 bases and J by 2 bases. CDR3 length: 15 residues. CDR3 protein: CASRFRLAVQETQYF. DNA of the CDR3: TGTGCCAGCAGATTTCGACTAGCGGTACAAGAGACCCAGTACTTC.

This clonotype appeared many times. The chain employs TRBV6-1 and TRBJ1-1, with D possibly matching TRBD1 (6 bases). Looked up from germline, CDR1 is MNHNS and CDR2 is SASEGT. CDR3 length equals 17 residues. V lost 5 bases, J lost 4 bases, and 23 bases lay in between. CDR3 DNA sequence: TGTGCCAGCAGTTGGCCCAGGGGAGGTCCGAGGGTCACTGAAGCTTTCTTT. Encoded protein: CASSWPRGGPRVTEAFF.

This clonotype was counted at least ten times. CDR3 sequence (DNA): TGTGCCAGCAATTCCCGCGGGGGGGTTGGTAGGGATGAGCAGTTCTTC. It translates to CASNSRGGVGRDEQFF. This chain uses TRBV6-5 with TRBJ2-1; 9 positions match TRBD2. Germline CDR1 is MNHEY and CDR2 is SVGAGI. Germline trimming cut 7 bases from V and 8 bases from J; bases unmatched to any gene: 15. This CDR3 comprises 16 residues.

This clonotype has ten or more counts. The gene calls are TRBV5-1 and TRBJ1-1; 8 bases are shared with TRBD1. V gave up 4 bases and J gave up 0 bases; unmatched junction bases: 23. This CDR3 has 21 amino acids. Germline values: CDR1 SGHRS, CDR2 YFSETQ. The CDR3 nucleotides read TGCGCCAGCAGCCCCGGAAACGTGGGCAGGGGGCGAAAAGGAATGAACACTGAAGCTTTCTTT. This codes for CASSPGNVGRGRKGMNTEAFF.

This clonotype has a count of ten or more. The chain recombines TRBV11-3 with TRBJ2-1, with 8 bases lining up with TRBD2. J lost 8 bases, V lost 4 bases, and 13 bases had no gene match. Germline CDR1 SGHNT, CDR2 YENEEA. The CDR3 contains 16 residues. This chain's CDR3 is CASSSTPGGAGYEQFF. The DNA of the CDR3 is TGTGCCAGCAGCTCCACTCCGGGGGGGGCCGGGTATGAGCAGTTCTTC.

This clonotype has just a few counts. The J gene is TRBJ2-5, the V gene TRBV30, with D hard to call. The ends were cut back, 3 bases at V and 5 bases at J, with 7 bases in the middle. This CDR3 spans 11 amino acids. Germline-derived CDR1 and CDR2 are GTSNPN and SVGIG (reference sequence). Here the CDR3 reads CAWSAVETQYF. In DNA form, the CDR3 reads TGTGCCTGGAGCGCCGTGGAGACCCAGTACTTC.

The J gene is TRBJ2-3, the V gene TRBV20-1; D is possibly TRBD2 (6 bases). Germline loops: CDR1 DFQATT, CDR2 SNEGSKA (reference sequence). The germline V and J ends were trimmed by 4 bases and 5 bases, with 16 bases remaining between them. This CDR3 has 14 residues. The CDR3 region is CSANSGLLGDTQYF. The DNA for the CDR3 is TGCAGTGCTAATAGCGGCCTACTGGGAGATACGCAGTATTTT.

This clonotype was recorded at least ten times. The chain links TRBV12-3 or TRBV12-4 to TRBJ2-2, with 8 bases that match TRBD2. The CDR3 totals 15 residues. V lost 6 bases and J lost 4; bases outside the gene matches: 7. The CDR3 region is CASSPPGLGTGELFF. The CDR3 bases are TGTGCCAGCAGCCCCCCGGGACTAGGCACCGGGGAGCTGTTTTTT.

In this sample, this clonotype turned up many times. The rearrangement joins TRBV18 to TRBJ2-2; D call uncertain. The germline V gene has CDR1 KGHSH and CDR2 LQKENI. This CDR3 has 14 amino acids. Between the trimmed V and J ends, which lost 2 bases and 2 bases, there was a span of 6 bases. The CDR3 protein is CASSPDTNTGELFF. CDR3 sequence (DNA): TGTGCCAGCTCACCAGACACTAACACCGGGGAGCTGTTTTTT.

The sample holds many counts of this clonotype. The chain is built from TRBV7-6 and TRBJ2-1; tentatively, D is TRBD1 (6 bases). There are 16 residues in the CDR3. V lost 2 bases to trimming and J lost 4 bases, with 15 bases between them. Germline-derived CDR1 and CDR2 are SGHVS and FNYEAQ. The CDR3 is CASSLKTAGAYNEQFF. The CDR3 DNA is TGTGCCAGCAGCTTAAAAACCGCAGGGGCATACAATGAGCAGTTCTTC.

This clonotype was observed many times. CDR3 nucleotide sequence: TGTGCCAGCAGCCTTATCCCGGGGGATGGCTACACCTTC. Amino acids: CASSLIPGDGYTF. The gene calls are TRBV7-3 and TRBJ1-2; TRBD1 is a possible D gene (5 bases). The V gene's germline CDR1 is SGHTA and CDR2 FQGTGA. Trimming pared 5 bases from V and 6 bases from J, leaving 13 bases between. The CDR3 has 13 amino acids.

This clonotype was seen at least ten times. The J gene is TRBJ1-5, the V gene TRBV7-2; maybe TRBD1 (5 bases). V was trimmed by 3 bases and J by 7 bases, leaving 13 bases between them. This CDR3 region has 14 residues. Germline loops: CDR1 SGHTA, CDR2 FQGNSA. The chain's CDR3 is CASSLDIGRQPQHF. CDR3 nucleotide sequence: TGTGCCAGCAGCTTGGACATTGGACGACAGCCCCAGCATTTT.

This clonotype turned up a few times. The gene calls are TRBV27 and TRBJ2-3; D not certain. The germline gives CDR1 MNHEY, CDR2 SMNVEV (reference sequence). The CDR3 has 15 residues. The V and J ends lost 4 bases and 0 bases respectively, with 11 bases between them. This CDR3 is CASSSSALSTDTQYF. DNA for the CDR3: TGTGCCAGCAGTTCCTCGGCGCTTAGCACAGATACGCAGTATTTT.

This clonotype was counted at least ten times. The chain carries TRBV5-4 and TRBJ2-1, with 9 positions matching TRBD2. The CDR3 sequence is 16 residues long. From germline, CDR1 is SGHNT and CDR2 YYREEE (reference sequence). Unmatched junction bases numbered 2, after V lost 1 base and J lost 0 bases. CDR3 coding DNA: TGTGCCAGCAGCTTGAAGCGGGAGGTCTCCTACAATGAGCAGTTCTTC. Translation gives CASSLKREVSYNEQFF.

At least ten counts were recorded for this clonotype. The chain couples TRBV12-5 to TRBJ1-1, with 9 bases matching TRBD1. CDR1 is LGHNT and CDR2 is FRNRAP in the germline V gene. The J segment lost 4 bases and the V segment lost 3 bases, leaving 3 bases of the junction unmatched. The length of the CDR3 is 14 residues. The CDR3 DNA reads as TGTGCTAGTGGTTTCGGGACAGGGCGCACTGAAGCTTTCTTT. Translated: CASGFGTGRTEAFF.

In this sample, this clonotype turned up many times. This chain joins TRBV19 and TRBJ1-2, with no clear D. The CDR3 is made up of 15 amino acids. Trimming left V 4 bases short and J 8 bases short, with 20 bases between. Germline assignment: CDR1 LNHDA and CDR2 SQIVND (reference sequence). CDR3 region: CASSTPLGREWGYTF. The CDR3 nucleotides read TGTGCCAGTAGTACCCCACTAGGACGGGAATGGGGCTACACCTTC.

This clonotype was counted many times. The rearrangement uses TRBV7-9 and TRBJ2-1; 8 bases fit TRBD1. V dropped 5 bases and J dropped 8; count of bases not matched to a gene: 11. The CDR3 contains 15 residues. The germline V gene encodes CDR1 SEHNR and CDR2 FQNEAQ (reference sequence). CDR3 residues: CASSPTGQGRDEQFF. CDR3 DNA sequence: TGTGCCAGCAGCCCGACCGGACAGGGCAGGGATGAGCAGTTCTTC.

This clonotype was recorded many times. J is TRBJ1-1 and V is TRBV10-3, with D hard to call. Deletions cut 3 bases from V and 1 base from J, with 6 bases between. Germline V gene sequence: CDR1 ENHRY, CDR2 SYGVKD. The CDR3 is 13 amino acids. DNA of the CDR3: TGTGCCATCAGTGATTTTGGGAACACTGAAGCTTTCTTT. Amino acid sequence: CAISDFGNTEAFF.

The gene calls are TRBV15 and TRBJ1-1; D remains ambiguous. V was pared by 2 bases and J by 2 bases, with 3 bases between. Germline CDR1 reads LNHNV; CDR2 reads YYDKDF (reference sequence). The CDR3 extends over 12 amino acids. The CDR3 sequence is CATSRPNTEAFF. The CDR3 coding sequence is TGTGCCACCAGCAGACCTAACACTGAAGCTTTCTTT.

This clonotype was seen repeatedly, ten times or more. This chain uses TRBV28 with TRBJ2-2; tentatively, D is TRBD1 or TRBD2 (5 bases each). Germline V CDR1 and CDR2: MDHEN, SYDVKM. V lost 8 bases, J lost 4 bases, and 14 bases lay in between. The CDR3 extends over 14 amino acids. CDR3 residues: CASVGWGSTGELFF. In DNA, the CDR3 is TGTGCCAGCGTGGGGTGGGGGAGCACCGGGGAGCTGTTTTTT.